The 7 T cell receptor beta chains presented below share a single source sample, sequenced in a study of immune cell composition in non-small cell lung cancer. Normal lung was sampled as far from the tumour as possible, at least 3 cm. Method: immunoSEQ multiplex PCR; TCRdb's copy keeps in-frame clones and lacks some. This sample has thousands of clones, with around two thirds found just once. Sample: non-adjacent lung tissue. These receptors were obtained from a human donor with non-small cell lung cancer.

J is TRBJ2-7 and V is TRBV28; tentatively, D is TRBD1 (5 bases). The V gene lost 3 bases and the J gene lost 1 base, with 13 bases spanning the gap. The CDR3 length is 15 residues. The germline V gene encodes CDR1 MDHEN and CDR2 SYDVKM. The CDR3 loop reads CASSFIGRTSYEQYF. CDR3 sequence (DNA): TGTGCCAGCAGTTTTATCGGACGGACATCCTACGAGCAGTACTTC.

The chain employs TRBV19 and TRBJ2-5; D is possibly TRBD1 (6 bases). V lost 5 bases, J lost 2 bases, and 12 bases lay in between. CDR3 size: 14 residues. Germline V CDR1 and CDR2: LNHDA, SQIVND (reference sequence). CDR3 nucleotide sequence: TGTGCCAGTAGTTCCAGACAGGTTCAAGAGACCCAGTACTTC. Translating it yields CASSSRQVQETQYF.

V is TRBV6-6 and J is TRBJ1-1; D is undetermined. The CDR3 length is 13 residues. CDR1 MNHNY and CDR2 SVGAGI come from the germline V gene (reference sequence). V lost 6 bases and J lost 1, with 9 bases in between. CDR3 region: CASSPSQNTEAFF. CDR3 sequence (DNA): TGTGCCAGCAGCCCGAGTCAGAACACTGAAGCTTTCTTT.

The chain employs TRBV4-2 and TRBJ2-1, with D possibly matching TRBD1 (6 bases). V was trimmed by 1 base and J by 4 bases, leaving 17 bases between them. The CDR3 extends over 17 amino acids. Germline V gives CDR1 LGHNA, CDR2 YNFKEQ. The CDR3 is CASSQVLDRSVYNEQFF. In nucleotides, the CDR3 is TGTGCCAGCAGCCAAGTTCTTGACAGGTCCGTTTACAATGAGCAGTTCTTC.

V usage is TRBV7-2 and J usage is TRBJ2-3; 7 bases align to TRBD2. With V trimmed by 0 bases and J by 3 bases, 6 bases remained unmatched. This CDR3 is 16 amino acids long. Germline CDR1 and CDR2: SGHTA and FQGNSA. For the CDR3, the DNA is TGTGCCAGCAGCTTAGCCGGGGGGACTCAAACAGATACGCAGTATTTT. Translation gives CASSLAGGTQTDTQYF.

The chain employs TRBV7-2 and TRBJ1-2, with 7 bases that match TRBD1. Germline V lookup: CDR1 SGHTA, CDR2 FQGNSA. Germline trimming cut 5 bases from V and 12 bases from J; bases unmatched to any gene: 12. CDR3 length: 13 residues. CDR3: CASSPWGQRDNTF. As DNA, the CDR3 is TGTGCCAGCAGCCCCTGGGGACAGCGAGATAACACCTTC.

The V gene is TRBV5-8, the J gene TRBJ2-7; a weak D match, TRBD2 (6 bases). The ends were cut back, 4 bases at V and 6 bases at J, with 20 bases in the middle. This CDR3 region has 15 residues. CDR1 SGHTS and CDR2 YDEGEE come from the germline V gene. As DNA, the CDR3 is TGTGCCAGCAGCGCTCGGAAGCCGGGAGTGTTCGAGCAGTACTTC. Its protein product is CASSARKPGVFEQYF.